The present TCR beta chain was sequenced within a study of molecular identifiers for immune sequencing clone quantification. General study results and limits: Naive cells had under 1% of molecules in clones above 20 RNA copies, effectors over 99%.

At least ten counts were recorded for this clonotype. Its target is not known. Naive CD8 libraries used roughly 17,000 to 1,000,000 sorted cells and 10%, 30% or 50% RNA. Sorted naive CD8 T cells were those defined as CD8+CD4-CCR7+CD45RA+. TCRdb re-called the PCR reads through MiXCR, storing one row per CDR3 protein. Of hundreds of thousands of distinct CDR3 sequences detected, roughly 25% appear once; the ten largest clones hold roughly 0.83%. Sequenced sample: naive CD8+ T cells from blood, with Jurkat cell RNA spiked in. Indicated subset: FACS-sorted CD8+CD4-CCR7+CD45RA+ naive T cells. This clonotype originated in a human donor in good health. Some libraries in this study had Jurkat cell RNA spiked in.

The CDR3 DNA sequence: TGCAGTGCTAGTGCAGAGAACACTGAAGCTTTCTTT. Translation gives CSASAENTEAFF. This sequence joins TRBV20-1 and TRBJ1-1; no clear D gene. This CDR3 contains 12 residues. The V gene's germline CDR1 is DFQATT and CDR2 SNEGSKA (reference sequence). Trimming left V 3 bases short and J 1 base short, with 6 bases between.